The 11 T cell receptor beta chains listed next were all sequenced from one sample in a study of control samples from healthy donors and cancer patients. Profiled with immunoSEQ multiplex PCR; TCRdb holds only in-frame clones, not every one. The sample lists approximately 180,000 clones, about 91% seen once, with 2% to 2.5% in the top ten. Material: blood. All receptors come from a woman in her thirties or forties in good health.

The chain carries TRBV6-1 and TRBJ2-7; 8 bases match TRBD2. The CDR3 runs to 14 residues. Unmatched junction bases numbered 7, after V lost 2 bases and J lost 7 bases. Germline lookup yields CDR1 MNHNS and CDR2 SASEGT. CDR3 loop: CASSEPRGGGEQYF. In DNA, the CDR3 is TGTGCCAGCAGTGAACCCCGGGGGGGCGGTGAGCAGTACTTC.

The chain joins TRBV18 to TRBJ1-1, with 8 bases fitting TRBD1. This CDR3 comprises 14 residues. Germline V gene data show CDR1 as KGHSH and CDR2 as LQKENI. V gave up 3 bases and J gave up 3 bases; unmatched junction bases: 3. The DNA of the CDR3 is TGTGCCAGCTCACCCACAGGGGGTGACACTGAAGCTTTCTTT. Translated, it gives CASSPTGGDTEAFF.

CDR3 in amino acids: CASSPVGFDREIDIQYF. The CDR3 coding sequence is TGTGCCAGTAGTCCCGTGGGGTTTGACAGGGAGATAGACATTCAGTACTTC. The gene calls are TRBV19 and TRBJ2-4; 7 bases line up with TRBD1. The V segment lost 5 bases and the J segment 8 bases; nucleotides outside the gene matches: 18. CDR1 LNHDA and CDR2 SQIVND come from the germline V gene (reference sequence). The length of the CDR3 is 17 residues.

The chain links TRBV2 to TRBJ1-6; D is uncertain. CDR1 SNHLY and CDR2 FYNNEI come from the germline V gene. The CDR3 length is 15 residues. V shed 0 bases and J shed 8 bases, with 11 bases lying between them. Here the CDR3 DNA reads TGTGCCAGCAGTGAAGCGCTTCCGAGGGATTCACCCCTCCACTTT. Amino acid sequence: CASSEALPRDSPLHF.

V gene TRBV5-6 combines with J gene TRBJ1-2; no firm D call. Germline-derived CDR1 and CDR2 are SGHDT and YYEEEE. V lost 4 bases to trimming and J lost 8 bases, with 15 bases between them. The CDR3 consists of 13 residues. The CDR3 loop is CASSRQGLGGYTF. CDR3 sequence (DNA): TGTGCCAGCAGCCGCCAAGGGTTGGGCGGCTACACCTTC.

This chain connects TRBV5-4 to TRBJ1-6, with 9 bases identical to TRBD1. Germline V gives CDR1 SGHNT, CDR2 YYREEE (reference sequence). CDR3 length: 12 residues. V was pared by 2 bases and J by 13 bases, with 1 base of the junction left unmatched. Here the CDR3 reads CASSFDRGPLHF. CDR3 sequence (DNA): TGTGCCAGCAGCTTCGACAGGGGGCCCCTCCACTTT.

This chain joins TRBV29-1 and TRBJ2-2; 14 positions agree with TRBD2. The CDR3 has 14 residues. Germline CDR1 is SQVTM and CDR2 is ANQGSEA. The V segment lost 7 bases and the J segment 5 bases; nucleotides outside the gene matches: 3. CDR3 nucleotide sequence: TGCAGCGCCGGGACTAGCGGGGGAACCGGGGAGCTGTTTTTT. It codes for CSAGTSGGTGELFF.

The chain carries TRBV6-5 and TRBJ2-7, with 7 nucleotides matching TRBD2. The CDR3 totals 16 residues. The germline CDR1 and CDR2 sequences are MNHEY and SVGAGI. The junction had 8 bases not matched to a gene; V was cut back by 0 bases and J by 3 bases. CDR3 sequence reads: CASSYSAGTMGYEQYF. In DNA, the CDR3 is TGTGCCAGCAGTTACTCAGCAGGGACTATGGGCTACGAGCAGTACTTC.

The rearrangement uses TRBV11-3 and TRBJ2-1, with D tentatively TRBD1 (6 bases). Germline CDR1 is SGHNT and CDR2 is YENEEA. The CDR3 has 14 residues. Trimming removed 3 bases at V and 7 bases at J, with 13 bases between. The CDR3 DNA reads as TGTGCCAGCAGCTTGGGGGCTCAGGGGAATGAGCAGTTCTTC. Encoded protein: CASSLGAQGNEQFF.

The gene calls are TRBV5-1 and TRBJ1-2, with D possibly matching TRBD1 (5 bases). This CDR3 has 14 amino acids. Trimming removed 4 bases from V and 4 bases from J, with 14 bases in between. The V gene's germline CDR1 is SGHRS and CDR2 YFSETQ. CDR3 bases: TGCGCCAGCAGCCCCGGTGACGGGACCTATGGCTACACCTTC. Its protein is CASSPGDGTYGYTF.

This clone is medium-sized in the sample. The DNA of the CDR3 is TGTGCCAGCAGTGAACGGGACAGAAACACAGATACGCAGTATTTT. Protein product: CASSERDRNTDTQYF. The J gene is TRBJ2-3, the V gene TRBV2; TRBD1 aligns across 7 bases. This CDR3 is 15 amino acids long. Trimming at V came to 2 bases and at J to 2 bases, leaving 4 bases not matched to a gene. CDR1 SNHLY and CDR2 FYNNEI come from the germline V gene.